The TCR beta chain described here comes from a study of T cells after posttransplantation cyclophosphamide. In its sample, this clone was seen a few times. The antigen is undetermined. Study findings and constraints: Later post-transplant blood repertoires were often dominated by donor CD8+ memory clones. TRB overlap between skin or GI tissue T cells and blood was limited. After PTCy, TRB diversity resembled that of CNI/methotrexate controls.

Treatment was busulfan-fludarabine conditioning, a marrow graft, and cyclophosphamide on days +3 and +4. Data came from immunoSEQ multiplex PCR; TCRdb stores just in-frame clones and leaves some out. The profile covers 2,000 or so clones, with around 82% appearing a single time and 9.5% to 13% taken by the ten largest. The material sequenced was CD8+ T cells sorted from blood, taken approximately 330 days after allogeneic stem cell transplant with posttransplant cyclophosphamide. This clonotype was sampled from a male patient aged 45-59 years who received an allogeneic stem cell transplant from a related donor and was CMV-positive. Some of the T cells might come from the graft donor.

CDR3 loop: CASIRGNSDTQYF. The DNA of the CDR3 is TGTGCCAGCATAAGGGGGAACTCAGATACGCAGTATTTT. V usage is TRBV7-9 and J usage is TRBJ2-3; a weak D match, TRBD1 (6 bases). Trimming stripped 7 bases from V and 4 bases from J, with 12 bases between. Germline lookup yields CDR1 SEHNR and CDR2 FQNEAQ (reference sequence). The CDR3 runs 13 residues.